This entry lists 2 T cell receptor beta chains sequenced from one sample in a study of cytomegalovirus exposure and HLA in healthy donors. The study ran its PCR with 60 Vbeta and 13 Jbeta primers. The table came from immunoSEQ multiplex PCR; TCRdb's copy has only in-frame clones and leaves some out. The table lists some 160,000 clones, 70% to 80% of them singletons, with less than 2% in the top ten. The material sequenced was PBMCs. Receptors were obtained from a man aged 35 to 55 in good health and CMV-seronegative.

Remarks on this clone: Germline and junction disagree at one end, which may indicate a read error. The rearrangement links TRBV27 to TRBJ1-2; maybe TRBD1 (5 bases). The CDR3 runs to 14 residues. CDR1 is MNHEY, CDR2 SMNVEV, per germline (reference sequence). DNA for the CDR3: TGTGCCAGCAGTTTACAGGGCGCGGGGTATGGCCACACCTTC. This translates into CASSLQGAGYGHTF.

This chain joins TRBV11-3 and TRBJ2-5, with TRBD2 as a possible D gene (5 bases). Germline V gene sequence: CDR1 SGHNT, CDR2 YENEEA. V was trimmed by 5 bases and J by 2 bases, leaving 15 bases between them. The CDR3 loop spans 15 amino acids. The CDR3 loop is CASSTSGSGQETQYF. CDR3 bases: TGTGCCAGCAGCACCTCCGGCAGCGGTCAAGAGACCCAGTACTTC.